Listed below are T cell receptor beta chains from one sample, sequenced in a study of CD8+ T cells in alopecia areata. The assay was immunoSEQ multiplex PCR, and TCRdb's table has in-frame clones only and misses some. The sample includes 90,000 to 150,000 clones, 53% of them seen just once. The starting material was CD4+ T cells sorted from blood, obtained at week 4, from a patient treated with tofacitinib. These receptors came from a human donor with alopecia areata. Both conserved end residues are part of each CDR3. The D gene is left open where the match is weak. For some rows the clone size is stated as once, few or many, or as a class when expanded; others skip it.

D gene: TRBD1
J gene: TRBJ1-6
V gene: TRBV30
clone size: -
CDR3 protein: CAFNRGARSPLHF
CDR3 DNA: TGTGCCTTTAACAGGGGGGCGCGCTCACCCCTCCACTTT

D gene: -
J gene: TRBJ2-5
V gene: TRBV29-1
clone size: -
CDR3 protein: CSVVDVQETQYF
CDR3 DNA: TGCAGCGTTGTGGATGTTCAAGAGACCCAGTACTTC

D gene: -
J gene: TRBJ2-3
V gene: TRBV30
clone size: -
CDR3 protein: CAWSVRGLPLGTQYF
CDR3 DNA: TGTGCCTGGAGTGTACGCGGTCTCCCTCTGGGTACGCAGTATTTT

D gene: -
J gene: TRBJ1-1
V gene: TRBV2
clone size: -
CDR3 protein: CASIRVMNTEAFF
CDR3 DNA: TGTGCCAGCATCCGGGTAATGAACACTGAAGCTTTCTTT

D gene: TRBD1
J gene: TRBJ2-7
V gene: TRBV6-5
clone size: -
CDR3 protein: CASSHGTGNEQYF
CDR3 DNA: TGTGCCAGCAGCCATGGGACAGGGAACGAGCAGTACTTC

D gene: -
J gene: TRBJ2-3
V gene: TRBV7-2
clone size: -
CDR3 protein: CASSLVLAVDTQYF
CDR3 DNA: TGTGCCAGCAGCTTAGTACTAGCAGTAGATACGCAGTATTTT

D gene: TRBD1
J gene: TRBJ1-2
V gene: TRBV30
clone size: -
CDR3 protein: CAWSHGTAYGYTF
CDR3 DNA: TGTGCCTGGAGTCACGGGACAGCTTATGGCTACACCTTC

D gene: TRBD2
J gene: TRBJ2-1
V gene: TRBV15
clone size: -
CDR3 protein: CATSRDKASGGPQFF
CDR3 DNA: TGTGCCACCAGCAGAGATAAGGCTAGCGGGGGCCCCCAGTTCTTC

D gene: -
J gene: TRBJ1-1
V gene: TRBV5-1
clone size: few
CDR3 protein: CASSSNDRRTEAFF
CDR3 DNA: TGCGCCAGCAGCTCTAACGACAGGAGGACTGAAGCTTTCTTT

D gene: TRBD1
J gene: TRBJ1-2
V gene: TRBV6-1
clone size: few
CDR3 protein: CASSGDSPYGYTF
CDR3 DNA: TGTGCCAGCAGTGGGGACAGCCCCTATGGCTACACCTTC

D gene: -
J gene: TRBJ2-3
V gene: TRBV30
clone size: -
CDR3 protein: CAGADSTSTDTQYF
CDR3 DNA: TGTGCCGGGGCCGATTCCACTAGCACAGATACGCAGTATTTT

D gene: -
J gene: TRBJ2-7
V gene: TRBV5-1
clone size: -
CDR3 protein: CASSLRGQGGSYEQYF
CDR3 DNA: TGCGCCAGCAGCCTGAGAGGGCAGGGGGGTTCGTACGAGCAGTACTTC

D gene: -
J gene: TRBJ1-2
V gene: TRBV29-1
clone size: -
CDR3 protein: CSVDGAPNYGYTF
CDR3 DNA: TGCAGCGTTGATGGGGCCCCTAACTATGGCTACACCTTC

D gene: TRBD1
J gene: TRBJ1-6
V gene: TRBV7-2
clone size: few
CDR3 protein: CARPATGGSNSPLHF
CDR3 DNA: TGTGCCAGACCAGCCACAGGGGGAAGCAATTCACCCCTCCACTTT

D gene: -
J gene: TRBJ2-2
V gene: TRBV29-1
clone size: -
CDR3 protein: CSVGKNTGELFF
CDR3 DNA: TGCAGCGTCGGGAAAAACACCGGGGAGCTGTTTTTT

D gene: -
J gene: TRBJ2-3
V gene: TRBV7-3
clone size: -
CDR3 protein: CASSLGSRDTQYF
CDR3 DNA: TGTGCCAGCAGCTTAGGGTCAAGAGATACGCAGTATTTT

D gene: TRBD2
J gene: TRBJ2-7
V gene: TRBV7-9
clone size: -
CDR3 protein: CASSPTPGTSGGIFEQYF
CDR3 DNA: TGTGCCAGCAGCCCTACTCCCGGGACTAGCGGGGGCATTTTCGAGCAGTACTTC

D gene: TRBD1
J gene: TRBJ2-7
V gene: TRBV5-1
clone size: few
CDR3 protein: CASSSPRTGAYEQYF
CDR3 DNA: TGCGCCAGCAGCTCTCCTCGGACAGGGGCTTACGAGCAGTACTTC

D gene: -
J gene: TRBJ2-5
V gene: TRBV29-1
clone size: few
CDR3 protein: CSVEGQFQETQYF
CDR3 DNA: TGCAGCGTTGAAGGACAGTTCCAAGAGACCCAGTACTTC

D gene: -
J gene: TRBJ2-5
V gene: TRBV29-1
clone size: few
CDR3 protein: CSVAYKFGETQYF
CDR3 DNA: TGCAGCGTTGCCTATAAGTTTGGAGAGACCCAGTACTTC

D gene: -
J gene: TRBJ2-7
V gene: TRBV30
clone size: -
CDR3 protein: CAWSGGLYEQYF
CDR3 DNA: TGTGCCTGGAGTGGGGGGCTCTACGAGCAGTACTTC

D gene: -
J gene: TRBJ2-3
V gene: TRBV2
clone size: -
CDR3 protein: CASSDTDTQYF
CDR3 DNA: TGTGCCAGCAGTGACACAGATACGCAGTATTTT

D gene: -
J gene: TRBJ2-7
V gene: TRBV11-1
clone size: -
CDR3 protein: CASSFGPGLTYEQYF
CDR3 DNA: TGTGCCAGCAGCTTTGGACCTGGACTTACCTACGAGCAGTACTTC

D gene: TRBD1
J gene: TRBJ1-1
V gene: TRBV10-3
clone size: -
CDR3 protein: CAISGTGKNTEAFF
CDR3 DNA: TGTGCCATCAGTGGGACAGGGAAGAACACTGAAGCTTTCTTT

D gene: -
J gene: TRBJ2-7
V gene: TRBV9
clone size: -
CDR3 protein: CASSVATDPFYEQYF
CDR3 DNA: TGTGCCAGCAGCGTAGCGACAGACCCCTTCTACGAGCAGTACTTC

D gene: -
J gene: TRBJ1-4
V gene: TRBV4-1
clone size: -
CDR3 protein: CASSQVGVAGEKLFF
CDR3 DNA: TGCGCCAGCAGCCAAGTTGGAGTGGCGGGGGAAAAACTGTTTTTT

D gene: -
J gene: TRBJ2-7
V gene: TRBV6-1
clone size: -
CDR3 protein: CASSEVQGPTSSYEQYF
CDR3 DNA: TGTGCCAGCAGTGAAGTCCAGGGGCCCACTTCCTCCTACGAGCAGTACTTC

D gene: TRBD1
J gene: TRBJ1-1
V gene: TRBV30
clone size: -
CDR3 protein: CAWRRQGATAFF
CDR3 DNA: TGTGCCTGGAGGCGACAGGGGGCGACGGCTTTCTTT

D gene: TRBD2
J gene: TRBJ2-5
V gene: TRBV11-1
clone size: -
CDR3 protein: CASSMRAGGETQYF
CDR3 DNA: TGTGCCAGCAGCATGAGGGCGGGGGGAGAGACCCAGTACTTC

D gene: -
J gene: TRBJ1-2
V gene: TRBV30
clone size: -
CDR3 protein: CAWSPRGPYGYTF
CDR3 DNA: TGTGCCTGGAGTCCCCGGGGGCCCTATGGCTACACCTTC

D gene: -
J gene: TRBJ2-7
V gene: TRBV2
clone size: -
CDR3 protein: CASRIRQSSYEQYF
CDR3 DNA: TGTGCCAGCAGAATTAGACAGTCTTCCTACGAGCAGTACTTC

D gene: -
J gene: TRBJ1-1
V gene: TRBV15
clone size: -
CDR3 protein: CATSLQETEAFF
CDR3 DNA: TGTGCCACCAGCCTTCAGGAGACTGAAGCTTTCTTT

D gene: -
J gene: TRBJ2-3
V gene: TRBV30
clone size: -
CDR3 protein: CAWQPGGTDTQYF
CDR3 DNA: TGTGCCTGGCAGCCGGGTGGCACAGATACGCAGTATTTT

D gene: TRBD1
J gene: TRBJ1-2
V gene: TRBV20-1
clone size: -
CDR3 protein: CSAGGDSQRTF
CDR3 DNA: TGCAGTGCTGGGGGGGACAGCCAAAGGACCTTC

D gene: -
J gene: TRBJ2-1
V gene: TRBV20-1
clone size: few
CDR3 protein: CSGRSDNEQFF
CDR3 DNA: TGCAGTGGGCGGAGCGACAATGAGCAGTTCTTC

D gene: TRBD1
J gene: TRBJ2-5
V gene: TRBV7-9
clone size: few
CDR3 protein: CASSNRGTGRGETQYF
CDR3 DNA: TGTGCCAGCAGCAATCGAGGGACAGGGCGAGGGGAGACCCAGTACTTC

D gene: -
J gene: TRBJ1-5
V gene: TRBV29-1
clone size: -
CDR3 protein: CSVGPGGNQPQHF
CDR3 DNA: TGCAGCGTGGGACCCGGAGGCAATCAGCCCCAGCATTTT

D gene: -
J gene: TRBJ2-1
V gene: TRBV14
clone size: few
CDR3 protein: CASSQVMRRGSYNEQFF
CDR3 DNA: TGTGCCAGCAGCCAAGTTATGAGGAGAGGGTCCTACAATGAGCAGTTCTTC

D gene: -
J gene: TRBJ1-2
V gene: TRBV29-1
clone size: -
CDR3 protein: CSVEAATYGYTF
CDR3 DNA: TGCAGCGTTGAAGCTGCCACCTATGGCTACACCTTC

D gene: -
J gene: TRBJ2-5
V gene: TRBV5-1
clone size: once
CDR3 protein: CASRAGTVQETQYF
CDR3 DNA: TGCGCCAGCAGGGCGGGGACAGTCCAAGAGACCCAGTACTTC

D gene: -
J gene: TRBJ2-2
V gene: TRBV19
clone size: -
CDR3 protein: CASSPQTNTGELFF
CDR3 DNA: TGTGCCAGTAGTCCACAGACGAACACCGGGGAGCTGTTTTTT

D gene: -
J gene: TRBJ2-7
V gene: TRBV5-6
clone size: -
CDR3 protein: CASSSTTGTTSYEQYF
CDR3 DNA: TGTGCCAGCAGCTCCACAACAGGAACCACCTCCTACGAGCAGTACTTC

D gene: -
J gene: TRBJ2-7
V gene: TRBV25-1
clone size: -
CDR3 protein: CASSELPGRGSYEQYF
CDR3 DNA: TGTGCCAGCAGTGAATTACCAGGGAGGGGGTCCTACGAGCAGTACTTC

D gene: -
J gene: TRBJ1-5
V gene: TRBV2
clone size: -
CDR3 protein: CASSLPNQPQHF
CDR3 DNA: TGTGCCAGCAGTCTCCCCAATCAGCCCCAGCATTTT

D gene: TRBD2
J gene: TRBJ2-1
V gene: TRBV12-5
clone size: once
CDR3 protein: CASGSGTSGNNEQFF
CDR3 DNA: TGTGCTAGTGGTTCCGGGACTAGCGGAAACAATGAGCAGTTCTTC

D gene: -
J gene: TRBJ2-3
V gene: TRBV18
clone size: -
CDR3 protein: CASSPPLQGADTQYF
CDR3 DNA: TGTGCCAGCTCACCACCGTTGCAAGGCGCAGATACGCAGTATTTT